This is a list of T cell receptor beta chains from one sample in a study of shared clonotypes between healthy human individuals. Some clones are missing from TCRdb's copy, which holds only in-frame ones; the method was immunoSEQ multiplex PCR. The sample records roughly 1.4 million clones, approximately 98.5% being singletons. The sample comprised naive CD4+ T cells sorted from blood. All receptors come from a man aged 30 to 45 in good health. The CDR3 runs from the conserved cysteine through the conserved F or W. D genes are given only for firm matches. Expanded clones get a size class; other rows say once, few or many, or leave the size out.

cdr3_nt | cdr3_aa | v_call | d_call | j_call | clone_size
TGTGCCAGCAGCGCCGGGACAGCCCAAGAGACCCAGTACTTC | CASSAGTAQETQYF | TRBV5-4 | TRBD1 | TRBJ2-5 | -
TGTGCCAGCTCACCCACTCCTCCCACCAACACCGGGGAGCTGTTTTTT | CASSPTPPTNTGELFF | TRBV18 | - | TRBJ2-2 | -
TGTGCCAGCAGTGAGATATTAGCGGGAATTGGTGAGCAGTTCTTC | CASSEILAGIGEQFF | TRBV6-4 | TRBD2 | TRBJ2-1 | -
TGTGCCAGCAGCTTAGCAAACCGACAGGGGGCCTACGAGCAGTACTTC | CASSLANRQGAYEQYF | TRBV7-2 | TRBD1 | TRBJ2-7 | -
TGTGCCTGGGGGCGGGGCGACAACTATGGCTACACCTTC | CAWGRGDNYGYTF | TRBV30 | - | TRBJ1-2 | -
TGCGCCAGCAGCTTGTTTATGGGACTAGCGAGCACAGATACGCAGTATTTT | CASSLFMGLASTDTQYF | TRBV5-1 | TRBD2 | TRBJ2-3 | -
TGCGCCAGCAGCTTGCAGGGATCCTACGAGCAGTACTTC | CASSLQGSYEQYF | TRBV5-1 | - | TRBJ2-7 | -
TGTGCCAGCAGCTTGGACGGTTGGTCCAGGGACAATGAGCAGTTCTTC | CASSLDGWSRDNEQFF | TRBV5-5 | - | TRBJ2-1 | -
TGTGCCAGCAGTTCCATACGGGACAGGCAGGGAGGCTACACCTTC | CASSSIRDRQGGYTF | TRBV28 | TRBD1 | TRBJ1-2 | -
TGTGCCAGCAGCCTAGCAGGTTCTGAGCAGTTCTTC | CASSLAGSEQFF | TRBV7-2 | - | TRBJ2-1 | -
TGTGCCAGCAGTTTGGGACTAGGTGCGGGCATTCAGTACTTC | CASSLGLGAGIQYF | TRBV27 | TRBD2 | TRBJ2-4 | -
TGTGCCAGCAGCTTAGGGACCAACAATGAGCAGTTCTTC | CASSLGTNNEQFF | TRBV7-3 | - | TRBJ2-1 | -
TGTGCCACCTGGGGTCAAGGAAACACCATATATTTT | CATWGQGNTIYF | TRBV15 | - | TRBJ1-3 | -
TGTGCCACCAGCAGAGTTTCCAATGAGCAGTTCTTC | CATSRVSNEQFF | TRBV15 | - | TRBJ2-1 | once
TGTGCCACCTTGGGACTCCACACAGATACGCAGTATTTT | CATLGLHTDTQYF | TRBV6-5 | - | TRBJ2-3 | -
TGTGCCAGCTTTTCTTACTTGAGCCTAATTTCGAACACCGGGGAGCTGTTTTTT | CASFSYLSLISNTGELFF | TRBV28 | - | TRBJ2-2 | -
TGTGCCATCAGTGCCCCGGGACAGAGCTCTGGAAACACCATATATTTT | CAISAPGQSSGNTIYF | TRBV10-3 | TRBD1 | TRBJ1-3 | -
TGTGCCAGCAGCTTATCAGGGGGATGGGGGCAGTATTTT | CASSLSGGWGQYF | TRBV5-4 | TRBD1 | TRBJ2-3 | once
TGTGCCAGCAGCCGGGCCGGGTCCGTGACCTACAATGAGCAGTTCTTC | CASSRAGSVTYNEQFF | TRBV14 | - | TRBJ2-1 | -
TGCAGCGTTGCCCGCAGGGGAGATACGCAGTATTTT | CSVARRGDTQYF | TRBV29-1 | - | TRBJ2-3 | -
TGTGCCAGCAGTTACTCGAGGGGTAATAACTACGAGCAGTACTTC | CASSYSRGNNYEQYF | TRBV6-5 | - | TRBJ2-7 | -
TGTGCCAGTAGGAGGGACAGGGTGAGGAATCAGCCCCAGCATTTT | CASRRDRVRNQPQHF | TRBV19 | TRBD1 | TRBJ1-5 | -
TGCGCCAGCAGCTTGGTTCGGCAGGGCACTGGAAACACCATATATTTT | CASSLVRQGTGNTIYF | TRBV5-1 | - | TRBJ1-3 | -
TGTGCCATCAGGGTTGGAGATACGCAGTATTTT | CAIRVGDTQYF | TRBV10-3 | - | TRBJ2-3 | -
TGTGCCAGCTCACCGAATCAGGGAGGGGAAAAACTGTTTTTT | CASSPNQGGEKLFF | TRBV18 | - | TRBJ1-4 | -
TGTGCCATCAGTGGGCGGACAGGGAGTCAATCAGAGACCCAGTACTTC | CAISGRTGSQSETQYF | TRBV10-3 | TRBD1 | TRBJ2-5 | -
TGTGCCAGCTCACCACCGGGGCGGAGCGCCTACAATGAGCAGTTCTTC | CASSPPGRSAYNEQFF | TRBV18 | - | TRBJ2-1 | -
TGTGCCAGCAGCTTAACTCCTGGACAGGGGTGGAATGAGCAGTTCTTC | CASSLTPGQGWNEQFF | TRBV7-2 | TRBD1 | TRBJ2-1 | -
TGTGCCAGCAGGCAAATGGGACGGCTAAGCACAGATACGCAGTATTTT | CASRQMGRLSTDTQYF | TRBV11-2 | - | TRBJ2-3 | -
TGTGCCAGCAGTGACCGCCCTGGACGGCCCCCCTACGAGCAGTACTTC | CASSDRPGRPPYEQYF | TRBV6-1 | - | TRBJ2-7 | once
TGTGCCAGCAGCACACTAGCGGGAGATACTTACGAGCAGTACTTC | CASSTLAGDTYEQYF | TRBV9 | TRBD2 | TRBJ2-7 | -
TGTGCCAGCAGCTTCCCCCGAACAGGGGTCAGAGACGAGCAGTACTTC | CASSFPRTGVRDEQYF | TRBV5-4 | TRBD1 | TRBJ2-7 | -
TGTGCCAGCTTCCCAGGGGCCACAGATACGCAGTATTTT | CASFPGATDTQYF | TRBV28 | - | TRBJ2-3 | -
TGTGCCAGCAGCCTGGTTTCTCTAGCGGGATCCTACAATGAGCAGTTCTTC | CASSLVSLAGSYNEQFF | TRBV27 | TRBD2 | TRBJ2-1 | -
TGTGCCAGCTCACCAATGCGGGAGGCGAACACCGGGGAGCTGTTTTTT | CASSPMREANTGELFF | TRBV18 | TRBD2 | TRBJ2-2 | -
TGTGCCAGCAGCGCTACGACGGGGGCGAACACCGGGGAGCTGTTTTTT | CASSATTGANTGELFF | TRBV7-2 | - | TRBJ2-2 | -
TGTGCCAGCAGTTTATTGGCCCGCTCTGGGGCCAACGTCCTGACTTTC | CASSLLARSGANVLTF | TRBV27 | - | TRBJ2-6 | -
TGTGCCAGCAGTATGACAGGGGTCTCCCAAGAGACCCAGTACTTC | CASSMTGVSQETQYF | TRBV28 | TRBD1 | TRBJ2-5 | once
TGTGCCATCAGTGAGTCGAGACTAGCGGGAGTCTCCTACGAGCAGTACTTC | CAISESRLAGVSYEQYF | TRBV10-3 | TRBD2 | TRBJ2-7 | -
TGTGCCAGCAGTGCTTTGTTCGGAGGGCGGAACACTGAAGCTTTCTTT | CASSALFGGRNTEAFF | TRBV25-1 | - | TRBJ1-1 | -
TGCAGCGTTAGGGGGCCCTACGAGCAGTACTTC | CSVRGPYEQYF | TRBV29-1 | TRBD1 | TRBJ2-7 | -
TGTGCCAGTAGTACCGGACAGCAAGAGACCCAGTACTTC | CASSTGQQETQYF | TRBV19 | - | TRBJ2-5 | -
TGCGCCAGCAGCTTCGGACAGGGGTCCTACGAGCAGTACTTC | CASSFGQGSYEQYF | TRBV5-1 | TRBD1 | TRBJ2-7 | -
TGTGCCAGCAGCTTAGGAACAGTCGGTAGGCCGCTCACAGATACGCAGTATTTT | CASSLGTVGRPLTDTQYF | TRBV7-9 | - | TRBJ2-3 | -
TGTGCCAGCAGCCCGCGGGACAGGGGGGTCTATGAGCAGTTCTTC | CASSPRDRGVYEQFF | TRBV4-2 | TRBD1 | TRBJ2-1 | -
TGTGCCAGCAGTTTACAGGGAGATCAGCCCCAGCATTTT | CASSLQGDQPQHF | TRBV27 | - | TRBJ1-5 | -
TGTGCCAGCTCCCGCGACAGAATTAATGAAAAACTGTTTTTT | CASSRDRINEKLFF | TRBV18 | - | TRBJ1-4 | -
TGTGCATCCCTGCGGGTCGGGTCTGAAGCTTTCTTT | CASLRVGSEAFF | TRBV6-1 | - | TRBJ1-1 | -
TGTGCCGCCGGGGACACCGGGACTGAAGCTTTCTTT | CAAGDTGTEAFF | TRBV7-8 | - | TRBJ1-1 | -
TGTGCCATCAGTGGGGAGGCAAGTAGGAATGAGCAGTTCTTC | CAISGEASRNEQFF | TRBV10-3 | - | TRBJ2-1 | -
TGTGCCAGCAGCTTAAATGGTGGGGCCTATGGCTACACCTTC | CASSLNGGAYGYTF | TRBV13 | - | TRBJ1-2 | -
TGTGCCAGCAGCCAAGGGGGGTACGAGCAGTACTTC | CASSQGGYEQYF | TRBV6-1 | - | TRBJ2-7 | -
TGCGCCAGCAGCTTGCTGACAGAAGAGACCCAGTACTTC | CASSLLTEETQYF | TRBV5-1 | - | TRBJ2-5 | -